The entry below gives a single TCR beta chain sequence along with its context. Its specificity is not known. Some clones are missing from TCRdb's copy, which holds only in-frame ones; the method was immunoSEQ multiplex PCR. The sample consists of 150,000 to 180,000 clones, approximately 90% of them appearing once. This sample stems from a study of T cell responses to AZD1222 COVID-19 vaccine. General observations from the study: Spike was spanned by vaccine-associated CD4 TCRs, which were dominant at 160-218 and 743-854. Just a handful of people given AZD1222 tested seropositive at baseline. Repertoire collection took place solely once the T cell response had peaked.

Unmatched junction bases numbered 5, after V lost 3 bases and J lost 3 bases. Germline V CDR1 and CDR2: LGHNA, YNFKEQ. This CDR3 has 15 amino acids. This sequence originates from an adult in good health. The source material was peripheral blood, sampled on day 0 of AZD1222 vaccination. This chain joins TRBV4-2 and TRBJ1-1, with TRBD1 matching 9 bases. CDR3 residues: CASSQGQGMDTEAFF. DNA of the CDR3: TGTGCCAGCAGCCAGGGACAGGGTATGGACACTGAAGCTTTCTTT.